A selection of T cell receptor beta chains follows, all from one sample in a study of shared clonotypes between healthy human individuals. Generated by immunoSEQ multiplex PCR, the TCRdb table keeps only in-frame clones and is missing some. This table has about 2.2 million clones, around 93% appearing once. Material: naive CD8+ T cells from PBMCs. These receptor sequences come from a man aged 18-30 years in good health. Some clones in this sample may be carry-over from other donors' samples. Each CDR3 is given with its conserved first and last residue. D genes are given only for firm matches.

v_call	d_call	cdr3_aa
TRBV28	TRBD2	CASSWGLAGEGGELFF
TRBV11-2	TRBD1	CATAPPNRGWTEAFF
TRBV19	.	CASRFHQGRDPNYGYTF
TRBV29-1	TRBD1	CSVEAQWDRLNTYEQYF
TRBV7-9	.	CASSDAGNTGELFF
TRBV7-9	.	CASSSTRDKNEQFF
TRBV7-9	.	CASSTHPHEQYF
TRBV28	.	CASSSTGLMKGETQYF
TRBV25-1	.	CASSEWRDPRYTF
TRBV25-1	TRBD1	CASYRNPGQASVGELFF
TRBV13	.	CASSPETNTEAFF
TRBV29-1	TRBD2	CSVVPGRPPYEQYF
TRBV19	TRBD1	CASSIRDSNQPQHF
TRBV2	TRBD2	CASSAAGVGALSYNEQFF
TRBV9	TRBD2	CASSVVAGGRETQYF
TRBV29-1	.	CSVSRESTETQYF
TRBV4-3	TRBD2	CASSQDAGGTYNEQFF
TRBV9	.	CASSDGFSGNTIYF
TRBV6-5	.	CASSYLDHYEQYF
TRBV7-9	.	CASIEGVLDNEQFF
TRBV7-9	.	CASSPPKPGTDTQYF
TRBV5-1	.	CASSFIGTPAEQYF
TRBV5-6	TRBD1	CASSLEGAHEQYF
TRBV4-3	TRBD2	CASSPWTGGYEQYF
TRBV15	.	CATSTRVDGTRTGGADF
TRBV5-1	.	CASSLAGSRSYEQYF
TRBV5-4	.	CASSPSPRVGGSKNIQYF
TRBV28	.	CASSFSPRDYEQYF
TRBV9	TRBD1	CASQLLAGTGAEAFF
TRBV15	.	CATSSTAYGYTF
TRBV6-5	.	CASSYSIEGKTAQFF
TRBV5-1	TRBD1	CASSLEGGFTEAFF
TRBV4-3	.	CASSLYRDEQYF
TRBV12-5	TRBD2	CASGSTSGGLEQFF
TRBV27	.	CASCILGTAGELFF
TRBV9	.	CASSVGSRQSGANVLTF
TRBV2	TRBD1	CAALGQLSYEQYF
TRBV28	TRBD1	CASSFQGVPWEQYF
TRBV13	.	CASSSRLNEQFF
TRBV29-1	.	CSVYGAPDTSYEQYF
TRBV9	.	CASSSGVGRDQPQHF
TRBV18	.	CASSPLKIKGPQPDTQYF
TRBV13	.	CASSTSRGAQEKLFF
TRBV6-1	TRBD1	CASRRDSSYEQYF
TRBV9	TRBD2	CASSESPGTSTHRDEQYF
TRBV29-1	.	CSVEVLGPLGEKLFF
TRBV27	.	CASKGAVHEQYF
TRBV4-1	TRBD1	CASSRGQGSANTIYF